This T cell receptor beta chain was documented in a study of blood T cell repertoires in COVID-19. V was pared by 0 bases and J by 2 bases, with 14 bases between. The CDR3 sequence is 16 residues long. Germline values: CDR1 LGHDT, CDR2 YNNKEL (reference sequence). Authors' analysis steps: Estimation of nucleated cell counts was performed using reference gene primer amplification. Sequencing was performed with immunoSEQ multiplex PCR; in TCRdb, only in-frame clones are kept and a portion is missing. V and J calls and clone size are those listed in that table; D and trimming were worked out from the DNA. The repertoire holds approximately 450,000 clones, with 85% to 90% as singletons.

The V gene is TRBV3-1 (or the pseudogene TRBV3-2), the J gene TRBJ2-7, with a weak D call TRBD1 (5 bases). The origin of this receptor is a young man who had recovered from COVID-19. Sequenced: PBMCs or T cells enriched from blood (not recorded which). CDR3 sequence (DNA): TGTGCCAGCAGCCAAGACCTGTTACCGGACACCTACGAGCAGTACTTC. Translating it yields CASSQDLLPDTYEQYF.